This T cell receptor beta chain was documented in a study of early T cells in non-severe SARS-CoV-2 infection. At the level of the study: Chains from this unsorted whole-blood bulk RNA could not be paired. General study points: Missing private and CD4 specificities, VDJdb matching favored anti-spike CD8 responses.

Individual cDNA molecules each received unique molecular identifiers attached to them. TCRdb passed the 5' RACE reads through MiXCR, listing each CDR3 protein once. The table lists about 22,000 distinct CDR3 sequences, more than 3.5% of them singletons. V dropped 4 bases and J dropped 2 bases, with 6 bases sitting between them. The CDR3 spans 11 residues. Germline V gene data show CDR1 as DFQATT and CDR2 as SNEGSKA (reference sequence). This clonotype is medium-sized in the sample. Its antigen is undetermined. The origin of this receptor is an adult who was a healthcare worker with PCR-confirmed SARS-CoV-2 infection or an uninfected control (not recorded which). The sample consisted of whole blood. The chain recombines TRBV20-1 with TRBJ2-7, with D unclear. The CDR3 loop reads CSAIVPYEQYF. CDR3 DNA: TGCAGTGCTATAGTTCCCTACGAGCAGTACTTC.